This record looks at one T cell receptor (beta chain) sequence and its context. Its antigen is undetermined. CDR3 size: 12 residues. CDR1 and CDR2 from the germline V gene are SQVTM and ANQGSEA. V lost 7 bases and J lost 5, with 15 bases in between. The record originates from a study of glioma-infiltrating T cells. The study's findings and limits: CDR3 overlap between tissue and blood was very small.

TCR alpha and beta CDR3 regions were amplified from RNA using iRepertoire nested multiplex PCR. One entry per CDR3 protein, called by TCRdb with MiXCR from the multiplex PCR reads. The sample lists approximately 110,000 distinct CDR3 sequences; 25% to 30% were seen once. Sample: glioma tissue, nonneoplastic brain tissue, or PBMCs (not recorded which). This chain joins TRBV29-1 and TRBJ2-7; TRBD2 might be the D (6 bases). The origin of this receptor is a human donor with low-grade glioma or glioblastoma, undergoing nonglioma brain surgery, or in good health (not recorded which). The CDR3 loop is CSAEGLRNEQYF. CDR3 coding DNA: TGCAGCGCCGAGGGACTGAGGAACGAGCAGTACTTC.